This TCR beta chain originates from a study of shared clonotypes between healthy human individuals (dated by TCRdb to the early 2020s). Regarding the research as a whole: The cohort included three men and a couple of women between 18 and 49 years of age. For each donor, CD4 naive and CD4 memory were each run on three plates, CD8 naive on two plates, and CD8 memory on one plate. The study deeply sequenced blood TCR repertoires of about 5 healthy adults to estimate repertoire size and the extent of clonotype sharing between individuals. To increase sequencing depth and limit assay-specific biases, different laboratories used diverse techniques to prepare libraries and sequence TCR repertoires. Per donor, leukapheresis produced somewhere between about 0.94 and 8.9 billion PBMCs. General findings and caveats noted by the study authors: Rarefaction of sorted-subset datasets indicated incomplete sequencing despite the large sequencing depth. The small number of donors limited the genetic and exposure-history diversity represented. Larger estimated clonotype richness was generally found for naive subsets than for memory subsets. Pairwise subsampling indicated that sequencing depth was expected to affect the degree of clonotype sharing among donors. Sharing across a few donors was observed for about 5% of naive CD4, under 4% of naive CD8, roughly 2.3% of memory CD4, and about 0.4% of memory CD8 clonotypes. Only blood was sampled, and tissue TCR repertoires likely differ from those in blood. Compared with non-shared clonotypes, the clonotypes found in all four sorted-subset donors had higher generation probabilities.

V lost 3 bases and J lost 6 bases; the stretch between them is 11 bases long. The CDR3 runs 13 amino acids, cysteine and phenylalanine included. The DNA shown is the 39-base CDR3, in frame from base 1. The germline V gene sets CDR1 to SQVTM and CDR2 to ANQGSEA. Notes on this clone: It lacks a known antigen. The record has no base qualities; no much larger clone is one base away.

Using the deep immunoSEQ assay, TCR CDR3 regions were amplified from genomic DNA by multiplex PCR. For each cell subset, the extracted genomic DNA was distributed evenly across all wells of several immunoSEQ 96-well plates, and each plate served as one replicate. For sorted subsets, approximately 200 ng of genomic DNA, equivalent to around 29,000 T cell genomes, went into each replicate PCR. The purified libraries were quantified using a Qubit 3.0 fluorometer, sized with a Bioanalyzer 2100, and then quantified again using the KAPA Library Quantification kit. Every immunoSEQ 96-well plate was sequenced on a dedicated single-read 150-cycle Illumina NextSeq 550 flow cell. The study's own analysis went as follows. Because only junctional sequences without quality scores were contained in the immunoSEQ output, filtering matching that applied to full-length reads could not be performed. To assign V/J genes and CDR3, sequences were annotated using PyIR, a Python wrapper for IgBLAST v1.9, with IMGT germline references. Reads were filtered out if the reads had weak V/J assignments (E-value above 1e-6), no CDR3, stop codons, out-of-frame junctions, or ambiguous translated residues. A V3J clonotype was defined by an identical inferred V gene, J gene, and CDR3 amino acid sequence. The percentage overlap between two repertoires was calculated by dividing the number of shared unique clonotypes by the size of the smaller repertoire. Repertoire richness was assessed with RTK rarefaction, the Chao1 estimator, and Recon v2.1 estimates of unobserved clonotypes. Generation probabilities for all TCRbeta clonotypes obtained by the gDNA method from a handful of donors were computed using OLGA. TCRdb limited this immuneACCESS table to in-frame rearrangements with V and J called. A share of clones is missing; checked studies link under half to unresolved V genes, and the rest is unexplained. That table furnishes V, J and clone size, whereas the DNA furnished D and trimming. In this sample the table shows millions of clones, about 95% of which occur a single time. The ten largest clones take up 0.9% to 1.3% of the sample.

CD8 naive samples were obtained by positive selection for CCR7 among CD45RO-negative cells, yielding a CD45RA+CCR7+ population from which TemRA cells were excluded. Healthy HIV-negative adults with no recently reported acute infections or vaccinations were included as donors. Every donor was a Caucasian adult living in Nashville, Tennessee, USA. After blood collection by leukapheresis, PBMCs were isolated using Ficoll-Histopaque density gradient centrifugation and then cryopreserved in the vapor phase of liquid nitrogen. Analytical flow cytometry was used to check the purity and quantity of each magnetically sorted T cell population. From each sorted fraction, genomic DNA was isolated and quantified by UV absorbance on a Nanodrop 2000c.

Sequenced material: naive CD8+ T cells sorted from blood. The sample's cell subset or site label is to be understood as: CD45RA+CCR7+. The TCR originated in a man younger than 35 in good health. The chain links TRBV29-1 with TRBJ1-4; the D gene cannot be resolved reliably. Here the CDR3 is given as CSVESQNHEKLFF. The DNA is TGCAGCGTTGAGAGCCAGAACCATGAAAAACTGTTTTTT.